Sequencing of this T cell receptor (beta chain) was carried out in a study of spatial heterogeneity in lung cancer. This CDR3 comprises 13 residues. CDR1 is LNHDA, CDR2 SQIVND, per germline (reference sequence). The germline V and J ends were trimmed by 4 bases and 9 bases, with 13 bases remaining between them. TCRdb independently ran MiXCR on the 5' RACE reads; one entry per CDR3 protein. Altogether 110,000 or so distinct CDR3 sequences are present, 10% to 12% being singletons, with the ten largest covering 24%. This clonotype was detected ten times or more. As for time point: blood at routine non-recurrence follow-up after resection.

This material consisted of PBMCs, taken at follow-up. The genes are TRBV19 and TRBJ2-1, with no clear D. This sequence originates from a female donor with early-stage non-small cell lung cancer. This CDR3 reads CASSTGPRGEQFF. The CDR3 DNA reads as TGTGCCAGTAGTACCGGACCACGCGGTGAGCAGTTCTTC.